This entry is about one TCR beta chain. Its target is not known. The germline gives CDR1 SGHRS, CDR2 YFSETQ. The CDR3 consists of 13 residues. Between the trimmed V and J ends, which lost 2 bases and 6 bases, there was a span of 10 bases. These data originate in a study of T-cell reconstitution after alpha-beta-depleted transplantation in children. Findings and limits, study-wide: T-cell counts and diversity at one year post-transplant came mainly from newly produced T cells. Where alpha-beta T cells came from about two months after transplant was reportedly several hundred expanded graft clones.

A library of TCRbeta sequences, prepared with unique molecular identifiers, was generated. Using its own MiXCR run on the PCR reads, TCRdb lists one record per CDR3 protein. The table includes 250,000 to 350,000 distinct CDR3 sequences, around 25% detected once. The material was PBMCs, mostly from graft donor cells, obtained 180 days after TCRalphabeta/CD19-depleted stem cell transplant. V gene TRBV5-1 combines with J gene TRBJ2-3; possible D gene TRBD1, 5 bases. The clonotype originates from a male patient younger than 18 who had a stem cell transplant for acute lymphoblastic leukemia, so the T cells may come from the graft donor. The CDR3 sequence is CASSLQVDDTQYF. CDR3 in DNA: TGCGCCAGCAGCTTACAGGTCGACGATACGCAGTATTTT.